Following are 15 T cell receptor beta chains from one sample sequenced in a study of blood T cell repertoires in COVID-19. TCRdb's table, derived via immunoSEQ multiplex PCR, lists solely in-frame clones and lacks some. The table lists hundreds of thousands of clones, about 85% of them singletons. What was sequenced was peripheral blood. These receptor sequences come from a woman aged 50 to 60 who had recovered from COVID-19.

V gene TRBV28 combines with J gene TRBJ1-2, with D possibly TRBD1 on 6 matching bases. The CDR3 totals 14 residues. The V end lost 6 bases, the J end lost 8 bases, and 19 bases lay between the germline ends. Germline V gene data show CDR1 as MDHEN and CDR2 as SYDVKM. The CDR3 protein is CASSSYPGENGYTF. CDR3 nucleotide sequence: TGTGCCAGCAGCTCCTATCCAGGGGAAAACGGCTACACCTTC.

The gene calls are TRBV19 and TRBJ1-6, with D tentatively TRBD1 (6 bases). This CDR3 is 12 amino acids long. CDR1 is LNHDA, CDR2 SQIVND, per germline (reference sequence). Trimming shortened V by 3 bases and J by 10 bases, and 7 bases separated the two germline ends. The CDR3 nucleotides are TGTGCCAGTAGTATGAGGGGGTCACCCCTCCACTTT. Translating gives CASSMRGSPLHF.

The chain employs TRBV6-2 or TRBV6-3 and TRBJ2-1, with D possibly TRBD2 on 5 matching bases. The germline gives CDR1 MNHEY, CDR2 SVGEGT. CDR3 length: 11 residues. V was shortened by 3 bases and J by 15 bases, with 12 bases between the two germline ends. The CDR3 region has the DNA TGTGCCAGCAGTTATTTCCCCGAGGGGTTCTTC. Protein sequence: CASSYFPEGFF.

This chain connects TRBV7-9 to TRBJ2-6; 9 bases are a match to TRBD1. The CDR3 loop spans 18 amino acids. The trim removed 3 bases at V and 0 bases at J, leaving 6 bases unmatched. Germline V lookup: CDR1 SEHNR, CDR2 FQNEAQ (reference sequence). CDR3 amino acids: CASSFTGGFTSGANVLTF. The CDR3 DNA sequence: TGTGCCAGCAGCTTTACAGGGGGCTTTACCTCTGGGGCCAACGTCCTGACTTTC. Looking up the rest from reference TRBV7-9 and TRBJ2-6 gives the full variable domain: DTGVSQNPRHKITKRGQNVTFRCDPISEHNRLYWYRQTLGQGPEFLTYFQNEAQLEKSRLLSDRFSAERPKGSFSTLEIQRTEQGDSAMYLCASSFTGGFTSGANVLTFGAGSRLTVL.

The chain carries TRBV6-1 and TRBJ2-6; D is perhaps TRBD1 (5 bases). CDR1 and CDR2 (germline): MNHNS, SASEGT. The V and J ends lost 3 bases and 1 base respectively, with 13 bases between them. This CDR3 is 17 amino acids long. The CDR3 DNA reads TGTGCCAGCAGTGACAGGGTTCTAGTTTCTGGGGCCAACGTCCTGACTTTC. It yields the protein CASSDRVLVSGANVLTF.

The genes are TRBV11-2 and TRBJ1-1; 8 bases agree with TRBD1. CDR1 and CDR2 from the germline V gene are SGHAT and FQNNGV. The length of the CDR3 is 13 residues. The V segment lost 4 bases and the J segment 5 bases; nucleotides outside the gene matches: 3. DNA of the CDR3: TGTGCCAGCAGCTATACAGGGGGTACTGAAGCTTTCTTT. Residues: CASSYTGGTEAFF.

J is TRBJ1-2 and V is TRBV6-1; 10 bases align to TRBD1. Germline lookup yields CDR1 MNHNS and CDR2 SASEGT. The CDR3 runs 16 residues. V lost 2 bases to trimming and J lost 9 bases; unmatched junction nucleotides: 12. The CDR3 coding sequence is TGTGCCAGCAGTGAACCCGGGACAGGGGAAGGATTACGCTACACCTTC. Encoded protein: CASSEPGTGEGLRYTF.

The rearrangement links TRBV7-2 to TRBJ2-1; 11 bases fit TRBD2. The V and J ends lost 5 bases and 4 bases, in that order; junction bases with no gene match: 10. The CDR3 spans 17 residues. Germline loops: CDR1 SGHTA, CDR2 FQGNSA. Here the CDR3 DNA reads TGTGCCAGCAGCCCGGGGACTAGCGGAAGCTTTTACAATGAGCAGTTCTTC. It encodes CASSPGTSGSFYNEQFF.

This clone appeared once. The chain joins TRBV27 to TRBJ1-6; a weak D match, TRBD1 (5 bases). Germline-derived CDR1 and CDR2 are MNHEY and SMNVEV (reference sequence). V shed 4 bases and J shed 3 bases, with 13 bases lying between them. This CDR3 region has 16 residues. Here the CDR3 DNA reads TGTGCCAGCAGTTACGGCAGGGCCGTCTATAATTCACCCCTCCACTTT. This gives the protein CASSYGRAVYNSPLHF.

The V call is TRBV27, the J call TRBJ2-3; TRBD2 matches 9 bases. J gave up 3 bases and V 0 bases, and 4 bases lay outside the gene matches. The CDR3 is 16 residues long. Germline V gene sequence: CDR1 MNHEY, CDR2 SMNVEV (reference sequence). The CDR3 sequence is CASSLSSGSGTDTQYF. CDR3 bases: TGTGCCAGCAGTTTATCTAGCGGGAGCGGTACAGATACGCAGTATTTT.

A note on this clone: Its ends do not fully match the called genes, so a read error is possible. The chain recombines TRBV12-3 or TRBV12-4 with TRBJ2-4; no definite D call. The CDR3 extends over 13 amino acids. CDR3 sequence: CVSSLGPKNIQYF. CDR3 sequence (DNA): TGTGTCAGCAGTTTAGGGCCTAAAAACATTCAGTACTTC.

The V gene is TRBV6-5, the J gene TRBJ2-5; 11 bases are shared with TRBD1. The CDR3 covers 15 residues. The V segment lost 5 bases and the J segment 5 bases; nucleotides outside the gene matches: 7. From germline, CDR1 is MNHEY and CDR2 SVGAGI. The CDR3 is CASSQDRGRRETQYF. The CDR3 DNA is TGTGCCAGCAGTCAGGACAGGGGGCGCCGCGAGACCCAGTACTTC.

V usage is TRBV9 and J usage is TRBJ1-4, with D perhaps matching TRBD1 (5 bases). CDR1 and CDR2 (germline): SGDLS, YYNGEE. CDR3 length equals 15 residues. Trimming took off 4 bases at V and 0 bases at J, with 10 bases between the two ends. The CDR3 coding sequence is TGTGCCAGCAGCCCATCGGGGGCAACTAATGAAAAACTGTTTTTT. As protein: CASSPSGATNEKLFF.

This chain uses TRBV5-1 with TRBJ2-7; TRBD2 agrees at 10 bases. The CDR3 length is 14 residues. J lost 7 bases, V lost 0 bases, and 4 bases had no gene match. Germline CDR1 is SGHRS and CDR2 is YFSETQ. The CDR3 here is CASSLGLAGVEQYF. The CDR3 DNA follows: TGCGCCAGCAGCTTGGGGCTAGCGGGAGTAGAGCAGTACTTC.

The CDR3 nucleotides read TGTGCCAGCAGCTTACAGGGATCCAAAAACACTGAAGCTTTCTTT. Translation: CASSLQGSKNTEAFF. The V gene is TRBV7-2, the J gene TRBJ1-1, with D maybe TRBD1 (5 bases). V was cut by 2 bases and J by 2 bases, with 12 bases left in between. This CDR3 contains 15 residues. Looked up from germline, CDR1 is SGHTA and CDR2 is FQGNSA.